This T cell receptor beta chain was obtained from a study of somatic mutations in cytotoxic T cells in rheumatoid arthritis. For the study at large: Several of the V beta antibody-stained T-cell populations were flow-sorted at nearly 100% purity; V beta1+ cells were among them and were sequenced for TCRB.

Details on this clone: The antigen is not known.

Study-level points and caveats: Measurement of CD8+ T-cell clonality revealed no significant difference between rheumatoid arthritis patients and age-matched healthy controls. The top CD8+ clone topped 20% of CD8+ cells in about an eighth of the 65 patients.

Repertoires were generated with immunoSEQ multiplex PCR, while TCRdb's copy carries only in-frame clones and drops some. This sample has approximately 12,000 clones; roughly three quarters occur once, and the top ten carry roughly an eighth. The V gene lost 3 bases and the J gene lost 6 bases, with 15 bases spanning the gap. The germline V gene encodes CDR1 SEHNR and CDR2 FQNEAQ (reference sequence). The CDR3 spans 15 residues. The chain couples TRBV7-9 to TRBJ2-1; the D gene is possibly TRBD2 (5 bases). The sequenced sample consisted of CD8+ T cells sorted from blood. This sequence originates from a man in his fifties or sixties in good health. Written as DNA, the CDR3 is TGTGCCAGCAGCTTCGCCGAGGGCCTTATCAATGAGCAGTTCTTC. Protein product: CASSFAEGLINEQFF. The variable domain in full, with the rest retrieved from reference TRBV7-9 and TRBJ2-1, is DTGVSQNPRHKITKRGQNVTFRCDPISEHNRLYWYRQTLGQGPEFLTYFQNEAQLEKSRLLSDRFSAERPKGSFSTLEIQRTEQGDSAMYLCASSFAEGLINEQFFGPGTRLTVL.